The 4 T cell receptor beta chains in this list originate from one sample, sequenced in a study of Ad26.COV2.S vaccination and SARS-CoV-2 variants. Method: immunoSEQ multiplex PCR; TCRdb's copy keeps in-frame clones and lacks some. The sample shows over 400,000 clones, nearly 90% of them seen only once. The treatment denotes: roughly 20 received Ad26.COV2.S at low or high dose, single or two shots; 5 received placebo; per-sample allocation not given. Each sample was drawn 63 days after the first injection (of vaccine or placebo). This sample comprised peripheral blood, obtained in a trial of Ad26.COV2.S vaccine versus placebo. The receptors stem from a person between 18 and 65 years old who received the Ad26.COV2.S COVID-19 vaccine or a placebo.

This clone was detected once. The rearrangement links TRBV10-3 to TRBJ2-7; 7 nucleotides match TRBD1. The CDR3 has 16 residues. Germline values: CDR1 ENHRY, CDR2 SYGVKD. The junction had 11 bases not matched to a gene; V was cut back by 0 bases and J by 6 bases. CDR3 amino acids: CAISESNPGQVGEQYF. CDR3 bases: TGTGCCATCAGTGAGTCGAACCCCGGACAGGTAGGCGAGCAGTACTTC.

J is TRBJ2-7 and V is TRBV2, with D unresolved. The CDR3 length is 14 residues. V was clipped by 5 bases and J by 0 bases, with 11 bases between them. CDR1 is SNHLY, CDR2 FYNNEI, per germline. The CDR3 nucleotides are TGTGCCAGCAGTAGCCCAGCGCGCTCCTACGAGCAGTACTTC. Protein sequence: CASSSPARSYEQYF. Supplemented by reference TRBV2 and TRBJ2-7, the full variable domain reads EPEVTQTPSHQVTQMGQEVILRCVPISNHLYFYWYRQILGQKVEFLVSFYNNEISEKSEIFDDQFSVERPDGSNFTLKIRSTKLEDSAMYFCASSSPARSYEQYFGPGTRLTVT.

The chain carries TRBV6-2 or TRBV6-3 and TRBJ1-1; 10 bases are shared with TRBD1. Germline CDR1 reads MNHEY; CDR2 reads SVGEGT. CDR3 length: 20 amino acids. The V segment lost 2 bases and the J segment 0 bases; nucleotides outside the gene matches: 15. The CDR3 loop is CASSYGRDRGYLKVNTEAFF. DNA of the CDR3: TGTGCCAGCAGTTACGGCCGGGACAGGGGATATCTGAAGGTGAACACTGAAGCTTTCTTT.

This rearrangement joins TRBV11-3 to TRBJ2-1; 10 nucleotides line up with TRBD2. The CDR3 extends over 16 amino acids. The germline V gene encodes CDR1 SGHNT and CDR2 YENEEA. V trimming: 8 bases; J trimming: 6 bases; junction bases outside the gene matches: 13. In DNA form, the CDR3 reads TGTGCCAGCGGGTCCCGGCTAGCGGGAGCGGTCAATGAGCAGTTCTTC. Translation: CASGSRLAGAVNEQFF. Full variable domain (missing parts from reference TRBV11-3 and TRBJ2-1): EAGVVQSPRYKIIEKKQPVAFWCNPISGHNTLYWYLQNLGQGPELLIRYENEEAVDDSQLPKDRFSAERLKGVDSTLKIQPAELGDSAVYLCASGSRLAGAVNEQFFGPGTRLTVL.